Below, one TCR beta chain is given with its context. What it binds is not known. A read error may account for a junction end that differs from germline. The identical CDR3 is also encoded by other nucleotide sequences in the sample. It was with 60 Vbeta and 13 Jbeta primers that the PCR ran. Sequencing used immunoSEQ multiplex PCR; TCRdb keeps in-frame clones, though not all of them. This table has roughly 190,000 clones, approximately 84% appearing once. This sample was included in a study of cytomegalovirus exposure and HLA in healthy donors. The CDR3 contains 16 residues. Germline V gene lookup returns CDR1 GTSNPN and CDR2 SVGIG (reference sequence). Findings and caveats of the study: Some TCR beta chains (more than 150 of them) were listed as cytomegalovirus-associated. Previously analyzed data showed that most TCR beta V segments were productive at a frequency of about 87% or about 30%. Presence/absence analysis assumed near-uniform sequencing depth across donors. A later analysis linked a missense variant in DCLRE1C to the trimming of TCR beta V and J genes.

J is TRBJ2-3 and V is TRBV30, with 10 bases lining up with TRBD2. The sequence came from a man in his forties or fifties in good health and CMV-seronegative. Sequenced: PBMCs. CDR3 DNA sequence: TGTGCCTGGAGTGCTACCCTAGCGGGGGTCACAGACACGCAGTATTTT. Encoded protein: CAWSATLAGVTDTQYF.